The 25 T cell receptor beta chains given below trace back to one sample, sequenced in a study of blood T cell repertoires in COVID-19. Data came from immunoSEQ multiplex PCR; TCRdb stores just in-frame clones and leaves some out. The sample holds 150,000 to 200,000 clones, 85% to 90% seen once. The material sequenced was peripheral blood. Every receptor here comes from a human donor in a cohort sampled during active COVID-19.

The CDR3: CAISESDRATSNQPQHF. In DNA form, the CDR3 reads TGTGCCATCAGTGAGTCGGACAGAGCAACTAGCAATCAGCCCCAGCATTTT. This sequence joins TRBV10-3 and TRBJ1-5; weak D call: TRBD1 (6 bases). The V gene lost 0 bases and the J gene lost 0 bases, with 12 bases spanning the gap. The CDR3 has 17 residues. The germline V gene has CDR1 ENHRY and CDR2 SYGVKD.

The chain couples TRBV6-6 to TRBJ2-7; TRBD1 aligns across 11 bases. The junction had 3 bases not matched to a gene; V was cut back by 0 bases and J by 2 bases. Germline V lookup: CDR1 MNHNY, CDR2 SVGAGI (reference sequence). The CDR3 is 16 amino acids. The CDR3 loop is CASSYSTGQGAYEQYF. CDR3 DNA: TGTGCCAGCAGTTACTCTACGGGACAGGGGGCCTACGAGCAGTACTTC.

The CDR3 loop is CASSDPTYEQYF. In nucleotides, the CDR3 is TGCGCCAGCAGTGACCCCACCTACGAGCAGTACTTC. The gene calls are TRBV10-2 and TRBJ2-7; D gene uncertain. Trimming took 3 bases from V and 2 from J, leaving 5 bases between them. This CDR3 has 12 residues. Germline V gene data show CDR1 as WSHSY and CDR2 as SAAADI.

The chain couples TRBV7-9 to TRBJ2-2, with 10 bases identical to TRBD1. This CDR3 is built from 17 residues. V shed 5 bases and J 7 bases; nucleotides not matched to a gene: 13. Germline V lookup: CDR1 SEHNR, CDR2 FQNEAQ (reference sequence). The CDR3 nucleotides are TGTGCCAGCAGCCTAAGTGGGACAGGGGATGATGACGGGGAGCTGTTTTTT. This translates into CASSLSGTGDDDGELFF.

This clone was detected only a few times. This chain connects TRBV28 to TRBJ2-1, with TRBD1 matching over 9 bases. The germline V gene has CDR1 MDHEN and CDR2 SYDVKM. The CDR3 spans 15 residues. V lost 5 bases and J lost 4; bases outside the gene matches: 6. CDR3 bases: TGTGCCAGCAGTGTACAGGGGGCTTCTTACAATGAGCAGTTCTTC. Translated: CASSVQGASYNEQFF.

The V call is TRBV4-3, the J call TRBJ2-3; 7 positions agree with TRBD2. The CDR3 runs to 17 residues. Unmatched junction bases numbered 11, after V lost 2 bases and J lost 3 bases. Germline loops: CDR1 LGHNA, CDR2 YSLEER. The CDR3 bases are TGCGCCAGCAGCCAAAGGTGGTCTAGCGGAGGGACAGATACGCAGTATTTT. Encoded protein: CASSQRWSSGGTDTQYF.

The CDR3 here is CASSHSGFFSGYTF. DNA for the CDR3: TGCGCCAGCAGCCACTCAGGGTTTTTTTCTGGCTACACCTTC. The chain is built from TRBV4-3 and TRBJ1-2, with a tentative D call TRBD1 (5 bases). Germline CDR1 LGHNA, CDR2 YSLEER. Between the trimmed V and J ends, which lost 3 bases and 7 bases, there was a span of 15 bases. CDR3 size: 14 residues.

The rearrangement links TRBV27 to TRBJ2-2, with D unclear. Trimming pared 6 bases from V and 5 bases from J, leaving 4 bases between. Looked up from germline, CDR1 is MNHEY and CDR2 is SMNVEV (reference sequence). The CDR3 spans 11 residues. The CDR3 region has the DNA TGTGCCAGCAGCAGAACCGGGGAGCTGTTTTTT. This translates into CASSRTGELFF.

This clone came up a few times. The chain uses TRBV5-4 and TRBJ2-2; 13 nucleotides align to TRBD2. Germline V lookup: CDR1 SGHNT, CDR2 YYREEE (reference sequence). This CDR3 has 19 residues. The V segment lost 4 bases and the J segment 4 bases; nucleotides outside the gene matches: 13. The CDR3 sequence is CASSPTRTSGRIGTGELFF. In DNA, the CDR3 is TGTGCCAGCAGCCCCACACGGACTAGCGGGAGAATCGGCACCGGGGAGCTGTTTTTT.

This rearrangement joins TRBV6-5 to TRBJ1-2; 9 bases agree with TRBD1. Unmatched junction bases numbered 7, after V lost 8 bases and J lost 6 bases. CDR3 size: 13 residues. CDR1 and CDR2 from the germline V gene are MNHEY and SVGAGI. In nucleotides, the CDR3 is TGTGCCAGCCGACGACAGGGGGACGATGGCTACACCTTC. Amino acid sequence: CASRRQGDDGYTF.

The chain uses TRBV5-1 and TRBJ1-3; possible D gene TRBD1, 6 bases. V lost 1 base to trimming and J lost 5 bases, with 10 bases between them. Germline lookup yields CDR1 SGHRS and CDR2 YFSETQ. The CDR3 runs 14 residues. The CDR3 loop is CASSLPGGRNTIYF. The CDR3 nucleotides read TGCGCCAGCAGCTTGCCTGGGGGCAGAAACACCATATATTTT.

The chain recombines TRBV18 with TRBJ1-5; weak D call: TRBD1 (5 bases). The germline V gene has CDR1 KGHSH and CDR2 LQKENI. The V end was cut by 5 bases, the J end by 7 bases, with 15 bases between. This CDR3 spans 14 amino acids. The CDR3 coding sequence is TGTGCCAGCTCAGGGGCAGGGATCGAGCAGCCCCAGCATTTT. Translating gives CASSGAGIEQPQHF.

This clone is a singleton in its sample. V gene TRBV27 combines with J gene TRBJ1-6, with 8 bases fitting TRBD1. The CDR3 runs 17 residues. CDR1 is MNHEY and CDR2 is SMNVEV in the germline V gene (reference sequence). Trimming took 5 bases from V and 2 from J; bases not matched to a gene: 8. In DNA, the CDR3 is TGTGCCAGCAGTCCCGGACAGGGAGTGACCTATAATTCACCCCTCCACTTT. This codes for CASSPGQGVTYNSPLHF.

V usage is TRBV5-1 and J usage is TRBJ2-5; 8 bases are shared with TRBD1. The V gene's germline CDR1 is SGHRS and CDR2 YFSETQ. The CDR3 length is 15 residues. Trimming took 3 bases from V and 0 from J; bases not matched to a gene: 4. In DNA form, the CDR3 reads TGCGCCAGCAGCTCGACAGGGGCTTACCAAGAGACCCAGTACTTC. Protein sequence: CASSSTGAYQETQYF.

The chain employs TRBV2 and TRBJ1-2; 9 bases match TRBD1. The CDR3 has 13 amino acids. The J segment lost 5 bases and the V segment lost 5 bases, leaving 3 bases of the junction unmatched. Looked up from germline, CDR1 is SNHLY and CDR2 is FYNNEI. CDR3 region: CASSPGTGYGYTF. The CDR3 DNA reads TGTGCCAGCAGTCCCGGGACAGGGTATGGCTACACCTTC.

The V call is TRBV2, the J call TRBJ1-2; D possibly corresponds to TRBD1 (6 bases). Germline assignment: CDR1 SNHLY and CDR2 FYNNEI. This CDR3 contains 13 residues. Trimming removed 5 bases at V and 2 bases at J, with 9 bases between. CDR3 residues: CASSYRANYGYTF. In DNA, the CDR3 is TGTGCCAGCAGTTACAGGGCCAACTATGGCTACACCTTC.

The rearrangement joins TRBV11-2 to TRBJ2-4; D uncertain. Germline lookup yields CDR1 SGHAT and CDR2 FQNNGV. The CDR3 loop spans 11 amino acids. Trimming removed 4 bases at V and 8 bases at J, with 6 bases between. The CDR3 spells CASSSVDIQYF. DNA for the CDR3: TGTGCCAGCAGCTCGGTGGACATTCAGTACTTC.

The V call is TRBV4-3, the J call TRBJ1-2, with D possibly matching TRBD1 (5 bases). Germline V gives CDR1 LGHNA, CDR2 YSLEER. Trimming removed 5 bases from V and 1 base from J, with 11 bases in between. The CDR3 contains 14 residues. The CDR3 spells CASSYSTDNYGYTF. CDR3 nucleotides: TGCGCCAGCAGCTACTCGACAGATAACTATGGCTACACCTTC.

The rearrangement links TRBV7-6 to TRBJ2-5; tentatively, D is TRBD2 (5 bases). The V end lost 0 bases, the J end lost 3 bases, and 8 bases lay between the germline ends. From germline, CDR1 is SGHVS and CDR2 FNYEAQ. CDR3 length equals 14 residues. CDR3 DNA sequence: TGTGCCAGCAGCTTAGCGCTACTAGAAGAGACCCAGTACTTC. As protein: CASSLALLEETQYF.

This clone occurred a few times. The chain is built from TRBV10-1 and TRBJ1-1, with D maybe TRBD1 (6 bases). V lost 3 bases to trimming and J lost 4 bases, with 9 bases between them. Germline V gene sequence: CDR1 WNHNN, CDR2 SYGVQD (reference sequence). The CDR3 sequence is 13 residues long. The CDR3 loop is CASSEGGGTEAFF. DNA of the CDR3: TGCGCCAGCAGTGAAGGGGGGGGCACTGAAGCTTTCTTT.

The rearrangement joins TRBV18 to TRBJ1-1, with D unresolved. Germline-derived CDR1 and CDR2 are KGHSH and LQKENI. The CDR3 length is 12 residues. Between the trimmed V and J ends, which lost 6 bases and 4 bases, there was a span of 9 bases. The CDR3 region has the DNA TGTGCCAGCTCCGAGTCCGGCACTGAAGCTTTCTTT. Its protein product is CASSESGTEAFF.

The chain carries TRBV28 and TRBJ2-1; 7 bases are shared with TRBD2. The CDR3 runs 12 residues. Germline V gives CDR1 MDHEN, CDR2 SYDVKM. The V gene end was trimmed by 4 bases and the J gene end by 8 bases; junction bases not matched to a gene: 2. CDR3 in amino acids: CASSSGGYEQFF. The CDR3 DNA reads TGTGCCAGCAGTTCGGGGGGTTATGAGCAGTTCTTC.

This rearrangement joins TRBV9 to TRBJ2-5; 7 positions agree with TRBD2. Germline V gene sequence: CDR1 SGDLS, CDR2 YYNGEE. This CDR3 comprises 15 residues. Losses at the gene ends were 4 bases for V and 5 bases for J; bases not matched to a gene: 11. Here the CDR3 reads CASSLGEGLMETQYF. The DNA of the CDR3 is TGTGCCAGCAGCCTCGGAGAGGGACTAATGGAGACCCAGTACTTC.

The chain couples TRBV27 to TRBJ2-1; perhaps TRBD2 as D (6 bases). CDR1 is MNHEY and CDR2 is SMNVEV in the germline V gene (reference sequence). The V and J ends lost 4 bases and 0 bases respectively, with 13 bases between them. The CDR3 has 16 residues. CDR3 nucleotides: TGTGCCAGCAGTTCGCCGGGACTTAGCTCCTACAATGAGCAGTTCTTC. Translating it yields CASSSPGLSSYNEQFF.

V and J are TRBV4-3 and TRBJ2-3; 8 bases are shared with TRBD2. This CDR3 contains 18 residues. In germline, CDR1 is LGHNA, CDR2 YSLEER. With V trimmed by 0 bases and J by 2 bases, 10 bases remained unmatched. The CDR3 loop reads CASSQDLSGLETTDTQYF. The CDR3 DNA is TGCGCCAGCAGCCAAGATCTTTCGGGACTAGAAACCACAGATACGCAGTATTTT.